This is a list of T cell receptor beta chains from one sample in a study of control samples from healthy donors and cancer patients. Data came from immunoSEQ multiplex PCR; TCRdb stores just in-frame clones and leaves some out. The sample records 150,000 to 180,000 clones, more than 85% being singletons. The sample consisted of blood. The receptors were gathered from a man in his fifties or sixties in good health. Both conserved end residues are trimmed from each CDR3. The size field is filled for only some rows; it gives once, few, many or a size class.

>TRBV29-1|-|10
SAIHRTGELF
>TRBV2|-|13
ASSGGVSGANVLT
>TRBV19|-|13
ASSEPGLAVNIQY
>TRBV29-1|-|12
SVVLALLQETQY
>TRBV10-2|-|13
ASSAGGPPNSPLH
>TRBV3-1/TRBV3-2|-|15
ASSQGTFPEVPYEQY
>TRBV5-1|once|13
ASSFSTTNTGELF
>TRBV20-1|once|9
SASQRNEAF
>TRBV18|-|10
ASSPGITEAF
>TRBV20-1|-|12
SASLAGVTYEQY
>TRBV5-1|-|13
ASSLMVAGTYEQY
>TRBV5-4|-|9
ASSSVRGST
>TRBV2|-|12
ASRNAGGLFEQY
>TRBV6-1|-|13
ASSEKLDSYNEQF
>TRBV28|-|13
ASRRTGAGANVLT
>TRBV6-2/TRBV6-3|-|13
ASSYWGLAGDEQF
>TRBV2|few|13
ASLRLATNTGELF
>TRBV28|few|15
ASSIMGQGGGNQPQH
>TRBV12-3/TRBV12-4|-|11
ASRLRENYGYT
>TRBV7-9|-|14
ASSPPIGTAGNTIY
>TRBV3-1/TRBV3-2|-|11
ASSRQGFGELF
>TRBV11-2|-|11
ASSIDRDQPQH
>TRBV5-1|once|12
ASRPYGAYNEQF
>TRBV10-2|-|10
ASSPRAEKLF
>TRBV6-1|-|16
ASSDGGTYTSTNEKLF
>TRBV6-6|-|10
ASRTANYEQY